A single sample gave rise to the 19 T cell receptor beta chains below, sequenced in a study of control samples from healthy donors and cancer patients. Sequencing used immunoSEQ multiplex PCR; TCRdb keeps in-frame clones, though not all of them. Counted here are about 28,000 clones, 75% to 95% occurring once; the ten biggest clones make up approximately 12%. The source material was PBMCs. The origin of the receptors is a man between 50 and 59 years old with lung cancer.

The chain recombines TRBV5-1 with TRBJ1-6; perhaps TRBD1 as D (5 bases). Germline V gene lookup returns CDR1 SGHRS and CDR2 YFSETQ. Trimming left V 2 bases short and J 5 bases short, with 11 bases between. The CDR3 loop spans 15 amino acids. The CDR3 sequence: CASSFLRGNNSPLHF. CDR3 sequence (DNA): TGCGCCAGCAGCTTTCTTCGGGGGAATAATTCACCCCTCCACTTT.

The rearrangement uses TRBV10-3 and TRBJ2-6; 9 bases map to TRBD1. This CDR3 is 20 amino acids long. Germline-derived CDR1 and CDR2 are ENHRY and SYGVKD. Trimming at V came to 1 base and at J to 0 bases, leaving 10 bases not matched to a gene. CDR3 residues: CAISELQGATTFSGANVLTF. In DNA, the CDR3 is TGTGCCATCAGTGAGTTACAGGGGGCCACCACTTTCTCTGGGGCCAACGTCCTGACTTTC.

A word on this clone: The sample has other DNA sequences that encode this CDR3 too. V is TRBV3-1 (or the pseudogene TRBV3-2) and J is TRBJ2-2, with 11 bases lining up with TRBD2. Germline V gives CDR1 LGHDT, CDR2 YNNKEL (reference sequence). With V trimmed by 1 base and J by 6 bases, 10 bases remained unmatched. The CDR3 covers 18 residues. CDR3 DNA: TGTGCCAGCAGCCAAGGGGATAGCGGGGGGGGGTCCCCCGGGGAGCTGTTTTTT. Amino acids: CASSQGDSGGGSPGELFF.

The chain combines TRBV18 with TRBJ1-3; D uncertain. Trimming removed 3 bases at V and 0 bases at J, with 12 bases between. The CDR3 is 16 residues long. Germline V gives CDR1 KGHSH, CDR2 LQKENI. The CDR3 spells CASSPLSSDSGNTIYF. The DNA for the CDR3 is TGTGCCAGCTCACCCCTCTCCTCCGACTCTGGAAACACCATATATTTT.

The chain is built from TRBV4-2 and TRBJ2-3; 10 nucleotides agree with TRBD2. This CDR3 region has 17 residues. V shed 1 base and J 6 bases; nucleotides not matched to a gene: 10. The germline V gene has CDR1 LGHNA and CDR2 YNFKEQ. CDR3 loop: CASSQVTSGASGDTQYF. CDR3 nucleotides: TGTGCCAGCAGCCAAGTAACTAGCGGGGCCTCGGGGGATACGCAGTATTTT.

The chain combines TRBV7-2 with TRBJ2-3; D call uncertain. V was trimmed by 2 bases and J by 0 bases, leaving 12 bases between them. The CDR3 has 16 amino acids. Germline V gives CDR1 SGHTA, CDR2 FQGNSA. In nucleotides, the CDR3 is TGTGCCAGCAGCTTACGAGGTACCCTCAGCACAGATACGCAGTATTTT. It specifies CASSLRGTLSTDTQYF. Supplemented by reference TRBV7-2 and TRBJ2-3, the full variable domain reads GAGVSQSPSNKVTEKGKDVELRCDPISGHTALYWYRQSLGQGLEFLIYFQGNSAPDKSGLPSDRFSAERTGGSVSTLTIQRTQQEDSAVYLCASSLRGTLSTDTQYFGPGTRLTVL.

V and J are TRBV9 and TRBJ2-5; unclear D gene. Per germline, CDR1 SGDLS and CDR2 YYNGEE. Deletions cut 4 bases from V and 5 bases from J, with 18 bases between. This CDR3 has 15 residues. Here the CDR3 reads CASSRMVRHSETQYF. CDR3 sequence (DNA): TGTGCCAGCAGCCGGATGGTGCGGCACTCGGAGACCCAGTACTTC.

Sample share makes this clone hyperexpanded. The chain couples TRBV11-3 to TRBJ1-6; D is ambiguous. Per the germline V gene, CDR1 is SGHNT and CDR2 is YENEEA. The CDR3 runs 14 residues. Trimming pared 3 bases from V and 7 bases from J, leaving 10 bases between. DNA of the CDR3: TGTGCCAGCAGCTTCACGGGAGGGAATTCACCCCTCCACTTT. Its protein product is CASSFTGGNSPLHF. Using reference TRBV11-3 and TRBJ1-6 for the parts outside the CDR3, the full variable domain is EAGVVQSPRYKIIEKKQPVAFWCNPISGHNTLYWYLQNLGQGPELLIRYENEEAVDDSQLPKDRFSAERLKGVDSTLKIQPAELGDSAVYLCASSFTGGNSPLHFGNGTRLTVT.

The chain carries TRBV2 and TRBJ1-4; D is uncertain. Germline loops: CDR1 SNHLY, CDR2 FYNNEI. There are 15 residues in the CDR3. Deletions cut 7 bases from V and 6 bases from J, with 18 bases between. CDR3 nucleotides: TGTGCCAGCACCCAATTTGTTATAGCGGATGAAAAACTGTTTTTT. This translates into CASTQFVIADEKLFF.

The rearrangement links TRBV6-5 to TRBJ2-1, with 8 bases fitting TRBD2. V lost 6 bases to trimming and J lost 2 bases; unmatched junction nucleotides: 3. There are 14 residues in the CDR3. Germline lookup yields CDR1 MNHEY and CDR2 SVGAGI. The CDR3 spells CASRAGGAYNEQFF. CDR3 nucleotides: TGTGCCAGCAGGGCGGGGGGCGCCTACAATGAGCAGTTCTTC.

V and J are TRBV11-2 and TRBJ2-7; the D call may be TRBD1 or TRBD2 (5 bases each). The CDR3 totals 16 residues. The germline gives CDR1 SGHAT, CDR2 FQNNGV. Trimming removed 4 bases from V and 3 bases from J, with 19 bases in between. CDR3 sequence reads: CASSSLVSRDLYEQYF. DNA for the CDR3: TGTGCCAGCAGCTCCCTTGTAAGCAGGGACCTCTACGAGCAGTACTTC.

This sequence joins TRBV7-9 and TRBJ1-5; D remains ambiguous. In germline, CDR1 is SEHNR, CDR2 FQNEAQ (reference sequence). The ends were cut back, 0 bases at V and 4 bases at J, with 13 bases in the middle. This CDR3 is built from 16 residues. CDR3 sequence: CASSLAFLGGNQPQHF. CDR3 nucleotide sequence: TGTGCCAGCAGCTTAGCTTTCCTCGGAGGGAATCAGCCCCAGCATTTT.

CDR3: CASSLGTGEAFF. In nucleotides, the CDR3 is TGTGCCAGCAGCTTAGGGACAGGTGAAGCTTTCTTT. The gene calls are TRBV7-2 and TRBJ1-1; TRBD1 agrees at 7 bases. Germline lookup yields CDR1 SGHTA and CDR2 FQGNSA. V shed 1 base, J shed 7 bases, and the junction held 0 bases outside the gene matches. The CDR3 spans 12 residues.

This chain uses TRBV5-4 with TRBJ2-1; D is possibly TRBD2 (5 bases). Germline values: CDR1 SGHNT, CDR2 YYREEE (reference sequence). This CDR3 region has 17 residues. The V end was cut by 4 bases, the J end by 8 bases, with 25 bases between. CDR3 loop: CASSPNRRPGGDDEQFF. The CDR3 nucleotides read TGTGCCAGCAGCCCAAATCGGCGTCCCGGAGGCGACGATGAGCAGTTCTTC.

The rearrangement uses TRBV6-2 or TRBV6-3 and TRBJ1-2; TRBD1 might be the D (5 bases). V dropped 2 bases and J dropped 6 bases, with 13 bases sitting between them. The CDR3 extends over 14 amino acids. The germline V gene has CDR1 MNHEY and CDR2 SVGEGT. The CDR3 DNA follows: TGTGCCAGCAGTTACCCTTCTCGGGGGAATGGCTACACCTTC. The encoded protein is CASSYPSRGNGYTF.

The chain recombines TRBV10-3 with TRBJ2-6; the D gene could be TRBD1 or TRBD2 (5 bases each). V was trimmed by 0 bases and J by 0 bases, leaving 21 bases between them. Looked up from germline, CDR1 is ENHRY and CDR2 is SYGVKD. This CDR3 has 21 amino acids. CDR3 residues: CAISESPGTGHRSSGANVLTF. The CDR3, as DNA: TGTGCCATCAGTGAGTCACCCGGGACCGGCCATAGGAGCTCTGGGGCCAACGTCCTGACTTTC.

The chain is built from TRBV21-1 and TRBJ2-6. TRBV21-1 is a recognized pseudogene. CDR3 size: 15 residues. CDR3 sequence reads: CASSTRKSGANVLTF. The CDR3 bases are TGTGCCAGCAGCACCCGGAAGTCTGGGGCCAACGTCCTGACTTTC.

The chain is built from TRBV18 and TRBJ1-3, with unresolved D. This CDR3 is 13 amino acids long. CDR1 KGHSH and CDR2 LQKENI come from the germline V gene. Deletions cut 4 bases from V and 0 bases from J, with 4 bases between. The CDR3 nucleotides are TGTGCCAGCTCACGGGACTCTGGAAACACCATATATTTT. This codes for CASSRDSGNTIYF.

The chain employs TRBV15 and TRBJ2-5; possible D gene TRBD2, 5 bases. Germline CDR1 and CDR2: LNHNV and YYDKDF (reference sequence). Trimming pared 0 bases from V and 7 bases from J, leaving 18 bases between. The CDR3 contains 16 residues. CDR3 sequence (DNA): TGTGCCACCAGCAGAGATACCGACGGGGATAGATGGACCCAGTACTTC. It encodes CATSRDTDGDRWTQYF.